This TCR beta chain was found in a study of lymphopenia after photon versus proton radiotherapy. V lost 2 bases and J lost 7, with 11 bases in between. Germline V gene lookup returns CDR1 MDHEN and CDR2 SYDVKM. CDR3 length equals 13 residues. Study outcomes and limitations: After lymphocyte nadir, photon-treated repertoires showed oligoclonal expansion, especially CD8+ Temra. Under photons, naive T cells and diversity fell while effector/memory populations rose.

As regards this clone: What it recognizes is unknown.

Produced via immunoSEQ multiplex PCR; TCRdb's table is partial and in-frame only. The sample holds under 30,000 clones, approximately 86% seen once. The chain is built from TRBV28 and TRBJ1-2, with D possibly matching TRBD1 (5 bases). The sample here was peripheral blood, taken from a patient treated with photon-based radiotherapy. This receptor was identified in a man in his fifties or sixties with gastric cancer. CDR3 in DNA: TGTGCCAGCAGTTTACAGGGACGGGGTGGCTACACCTTC. Its protein is CASSLQGRGGYTF.